A selection of T cell receptor beta chains follows, all from one sample in a study of CD8 T cells in ankylosing spondylitis. TCRdb itself ran the 5' RACE reads through MiXCR, one entry per CDR3 protein. The top ten hold around 5.1% of the sample, which has 200,000 to 300,000 distinct CDR3 sequences, approximately 8.4% seen once. Sequencing input: blood, either unsorted or a sorted T cell fraction (not recorded which). The receptors here all came from a female donor with ankylosing spondylitis or in good health (not recorded which). The conserved cysteine and the conserved F or W are not part of the CDR3 here. Clone size is not always given. Where it is, it says once, few, many or a class for expanded clones.

abundance	j_gene	v_gene	CDR3aa
many	TRBJ1-2	TRBV24-1	ATSDIPGRKGYT
many	TRBJ2-7	TRBV2	ASRTGVYEQY
many	TRBJ2-1	TRBV18	ASSTGSSYNEQF
many	TRBJ2-5	TRBV20-1	SASGLVEGYQETQY
many	TRBJ2-3	TRBV15	ATSTQGAGGTDTQY
many	TRBJ2-7	TRBV6-1	ASSELGHSYEQY
many	TRBJ2-1	TRBV6-2/TRBV6-3	ASSYMGDEQF
many	TRBJ2-1	TRBV14	ASSSGTSGF
many	TRBJ2-7	TRBV15	ATSRDEGGSYEQY
NA	TRBJ1-1	TRBV29-1	SVGDDTEAF
NA	TRBJ2-7	TRBV20-1	SATPGQGKRYEQY
many	TRBJ2-7	TRBV28	ASSFKGVVTYEQY
many	TRBJ1-6	TRBV5-5	ASQGGLGVKGSYNSPLH
many	TRBJ1-1	TRBV27	ASSWAGNTEAF
many	TRBJ2-1	TRBV6-1	ASGRPLAGTGNEQF
many	TRBJ2-3	TRBV5-4	ASSLDPSGRKYTQY
many	TRBJ2-5	TRBV7-9	ASSRQAGLAPL
NA	TRBJ2-6	TRBV7-2	ASTLMGVTSGANVLT
many	TRBJ2-1	TRBV20-1	SASGTSGPNEQF
many	TRBJ2-2	TRBV9	ASSVPGGNGELF
many	TRBJ2-7	TRBV20-1	SARITSGSYEQY
many	TRBJ2-7	TRBV9	ASSVSGVSYEQY
NA	TRBJ2-5	TRBV7-9	ASTKDLETQY
many	TRBJ1-5	TRBV6-2/TRBV6-3	ASSYKVPRVNQPQH
many	TRBJ1-2	TRBV12-3/TRBV12-4	ASSKGDWRT
many	TRBJ1-1	TRBV5-1	ASSLDRGLNTEAF
many	TRBJ1-1	TRBV12-3/TRBV12-4	ASSLSPGQATEAF
NA	TRBJ1-6	TRBV7-2	ASSLDRASPFH
few	TRBJ2-1	TRBV11-2	ASSLSSGRPPSFNEQF
few	TRBJ2-3	TRBV7-2	ASSFWGREEDTQY
many	TRBJ2-7	TRBV25-1	ASSRSLNEQY